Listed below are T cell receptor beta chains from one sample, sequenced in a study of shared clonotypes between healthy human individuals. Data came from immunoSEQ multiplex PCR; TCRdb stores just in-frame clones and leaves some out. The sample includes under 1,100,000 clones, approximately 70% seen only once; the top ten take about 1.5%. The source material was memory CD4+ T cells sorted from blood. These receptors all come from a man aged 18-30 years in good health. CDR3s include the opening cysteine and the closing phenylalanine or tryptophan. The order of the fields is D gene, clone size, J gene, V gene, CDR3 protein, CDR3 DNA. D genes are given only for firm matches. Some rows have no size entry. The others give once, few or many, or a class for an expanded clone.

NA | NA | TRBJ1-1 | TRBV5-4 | CASSQSSGGSTEAFF | TGTGCCAGCAGCCAGTCCTCGGGGGGAAGCACTGAAGCTTTCTTT
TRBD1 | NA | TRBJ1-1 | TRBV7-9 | CASSSNRGMNTEAFF | TGTGCCAGCAGTTCAAACAGGGGTATGAACACTGAAGCTTTCTTT
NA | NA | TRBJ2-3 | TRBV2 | CASSRDLLGTQYF | TGTGCCAGCAGTCGAGATTTATTGGGTACGCAGTATTTT
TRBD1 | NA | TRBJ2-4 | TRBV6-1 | CASSDVAGQGFGYF | TGTGCCAGCAGTGACGTTGCCGGACAGGGTTTCGGGTACTTC
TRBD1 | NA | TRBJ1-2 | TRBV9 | CASSLGQGANYGYTF | TGTGCCAGCAGCTTGGGACAGGGGGCCAACTATGGCTACACCTTC
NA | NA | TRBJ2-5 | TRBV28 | CASSLEGTQYF | TGTGCCAGCAGCTTGGAAGGGACCCAGTACTTC
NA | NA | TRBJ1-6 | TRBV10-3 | CAISQPNSPLHF | TGTGCCATCAGCCAGCCGAATTCACCCCTCCACTTT
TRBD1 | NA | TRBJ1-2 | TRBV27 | CASSLFQGASGYTF | TGTGCCAGCAGTTTATTCCAGGGGGCGAGCGGCTACACCTTC
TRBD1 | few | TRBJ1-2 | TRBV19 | CASSTSTGGFYGYTF | TGTGCCAGTAGTACCTCGACAGGGGGGTTCTATGGCTACACCTTC
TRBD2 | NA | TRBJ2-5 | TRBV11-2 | CASSLAGGKTQYF | TGTGCCAGCAGCTTAGCCGGGGGGAAGACCCAGTACTTC
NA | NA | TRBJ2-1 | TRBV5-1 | CASSLAASLGNEQFF | TGCGCCAGCAGCTTGGCCGCGTCTCTGGGTAATGAGCAGTTCTTC
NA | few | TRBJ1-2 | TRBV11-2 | CASSLDRGETAFF | TGTGCCAGCAGCTTAGATCGAGGGGAGACAGCCTTCTTC
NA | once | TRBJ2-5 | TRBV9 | CASSPRPRETQYF | TGTGCCAGCAGCCCCCGGCCTCGGGAGACCCAGTACTTC
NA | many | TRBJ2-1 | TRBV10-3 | CANGKSYNEQFF | TGTGCCAACGGGAAATCCTACAATGAGCAGTTCTTC
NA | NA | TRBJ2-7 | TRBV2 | CASRGVAEQYF | TGTGCCAGCAGAGGGGTGGCCGAGCAGTACTTC
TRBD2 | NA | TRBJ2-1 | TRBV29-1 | CSVSNLAGGANEQFF | TGCAGCGTCTCAAACCTAGCGGGAGGGGCCAATGAGCAGTTCTTC
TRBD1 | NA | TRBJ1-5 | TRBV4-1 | CASSPATGPNQPQHF | TGCGCCAGCAGTCCCGCGACAGGGCCCAATCAGCCCCAGCATTTT
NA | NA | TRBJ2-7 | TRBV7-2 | CASSLWRSSGYSEQYF | TGTGCCAGCAGCTTATGGCGGTCCTCAGGCTATTCCGAGCAGTACTTC
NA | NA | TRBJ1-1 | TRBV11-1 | CASSLYEKNTEAFF | TGTGCCAGCAGCTTATACGAGAAGAACACTGAAGCTTTCTTT
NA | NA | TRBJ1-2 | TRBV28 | CASNGRGWTF | TGTGCCAGCAATGGAAGGGGGTGGACCTTC
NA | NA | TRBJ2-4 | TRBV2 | CASSVESENIQYF | TGTGCCAGCAGTGTTGAATCCGAAAACATTCAGTACTTC
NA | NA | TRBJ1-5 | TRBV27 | CASSSLLGNQPQHF | TGTGCCAGCAGTTCTCTGTTGGGCAATCAGCCCCAGCATTTT
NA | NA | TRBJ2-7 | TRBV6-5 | CASRVGQFYYYEQYF | TGTGCCAGCAGAGTCGGACAGTTCTACTACTACGAGCAGTACTTC
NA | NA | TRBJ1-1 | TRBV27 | CASSLRYGTEAFF | TGTGCCAGCAGTTTAAGATACGGAACTGAAGCTTTCTTT
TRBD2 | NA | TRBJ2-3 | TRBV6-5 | CALYGASGADTQYF | TGTGCCCTGTATGGGGCTAGCGGGGCGGATACGCAGTATTTT
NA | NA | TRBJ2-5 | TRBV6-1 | CASSEGETQYF | TGTGCCAGCAGTGAGGGGGAGACCCAGTACTTC
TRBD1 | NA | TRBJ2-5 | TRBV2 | CASSDLLTGEETQYF | TGTGCCAGCAGTGACCTACTGACAGGGGAAGAGACCCAGTACTTC
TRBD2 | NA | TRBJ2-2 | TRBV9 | CASSVDLAGGPGTGELFF | TGTGCCAGCAGCGTAGACCTAGCGGGGGGGCCCGGCACCGGGGAGCTGTTTTTT
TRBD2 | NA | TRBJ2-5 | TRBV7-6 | CASTPWTSPQETQYF | TGTGCCAGCACCCCCTGGACTAGCCCCCAAGAGACCCAGTACTTC
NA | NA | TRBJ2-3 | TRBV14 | CASSHGDTQYF | TGTGCCAGCAGCCACGGAGATACGCAGTATTTT
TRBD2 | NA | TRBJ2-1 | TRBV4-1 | CASSQGLAGNEQFF | TGCGCCAGCAGCCAAGGACTAGCGGGCAATGAGCAGTTCTTC
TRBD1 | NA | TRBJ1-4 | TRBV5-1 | CASSRGQGGEKLFF | TGCGCCAGCAGCCGGGGACAGGGGGGTGAAAAACTGTTTTTT
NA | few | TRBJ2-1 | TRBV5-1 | CASSLTGKGIGEQFF | TGCGCCAGCAGCTTGACAGGGAAGGGCATAGGTGAGCAGTTCTTC
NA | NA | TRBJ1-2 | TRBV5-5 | CASSPEARYGYTF | TGTGCCAGCAGCCCGGAGGCACGTTATGGCTACACCTTC
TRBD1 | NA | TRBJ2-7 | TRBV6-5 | CASSDRVSGYEQYF | TGTGCCAGCAGTGACAGGGTCTCGGGCTACGAGCAGTACTTC
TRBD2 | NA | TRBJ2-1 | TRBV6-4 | CASRTSGRGLVYNEQFF | TGTGCCAGCAGGACTAGCGGGAGGGGGTTGGTCTACAATGAGCAGTTCTTC
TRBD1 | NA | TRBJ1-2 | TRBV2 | CASILQGLYGYTF | TGTGCCAGCATTTTACAGGGGCTCTATGGCTACACCTTC
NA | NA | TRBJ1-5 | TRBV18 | CASSPSRGNQPQHF | TGTGCCAGCTCACCATCCAGGGGAAATCAGCCCCAGCATTTT
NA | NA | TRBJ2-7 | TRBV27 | CASSLSGRGPYEQYF | TGTGCCAGCAGTTTATCGGGGAGAGGTCCCTACGAGCAGTACTTC
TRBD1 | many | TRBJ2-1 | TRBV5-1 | CASSTGQGASNEQFF | TGCGCCAGCAGCACGGGACAGGGGGCTTCAAATGAGCAGTTCTTC
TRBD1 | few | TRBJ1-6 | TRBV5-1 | CASSLAGTGSPLHF | TGCGCCAGCAGCTTGGCAGGGACAGGCTCACCCCTCCACTTT
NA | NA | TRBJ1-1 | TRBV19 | CASTLRGNTEAFF | TGTGCCAGTACTCTTCGGGGTAACACTGAAGCTTTCTTT
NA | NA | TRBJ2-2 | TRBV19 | CASSRIGNTGELFF | TGTGCCAGTAGTAGGATAGGGAACACCGGGGAGCTGTTTTTT
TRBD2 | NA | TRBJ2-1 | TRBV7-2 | CASSLGLSGNEQFF | TGTGCCAGCAGCTTGGGACTAAGTGGGAATGAGCAGTTCTTC
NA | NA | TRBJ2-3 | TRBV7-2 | CASSLKFGRTDTQYF | TGTGCCAGCAGCTTAAAGTTCGGTCGCACAGATACGCAGTATTTT
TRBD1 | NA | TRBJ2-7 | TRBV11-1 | CASSRDRGYEQYF | TGTGCCAGCAGTCGGGACAGGGGCTACGAGCAGTACTTC
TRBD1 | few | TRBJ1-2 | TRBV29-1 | CSVEQPRPGTGNYGYTF | TGCAGCGTCGAACAACCTCGTCCCGGGACAGGAAACTATGGCTACACCTTC
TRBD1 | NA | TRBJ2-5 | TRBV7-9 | CASSSRRTGGETQYF | TGTGCCAGCAGCTCCCGACGCACAGGGGGGGAGACCCAGTACTTC
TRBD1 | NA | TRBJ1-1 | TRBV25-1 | CASSASPGQGKDTEAFF | TGTGCCAGCAGTGCGTCCCCGGGACAGGGGAAGGACACTGAAGCTTTCTTT
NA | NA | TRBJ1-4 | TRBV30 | CAWSVGAGTGEKLFF | TGTGCCTGGAGTGTAGGGGCAGGGACGGGAGAAAAACTGTTTTTT
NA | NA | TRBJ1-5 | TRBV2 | CASSEAGYQPQHF | TGTGCCAGCAGTGAGGCAGGGTATCAGCCCCAGCATTTT
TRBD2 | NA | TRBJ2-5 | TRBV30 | CAWRRTSGRQAETQYF | TGTGCCTGGAGGAGGACTAGCGGGAGGCAGGCAGAGACCCAGTACTTC
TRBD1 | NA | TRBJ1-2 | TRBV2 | CASTRDSKNYGYTF | TGTGCCAGCACCCGGGACAGCAAAAACTATGGCTACACCTTC
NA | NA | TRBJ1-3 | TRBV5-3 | CARSSSYTIYF | TGTGCCAGAAGCAGCTCCTACACCATATATTTT
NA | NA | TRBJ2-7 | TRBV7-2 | CASSLVFMGGTYEQYF | TGTGCCAGCAGCTTAGTATTTATGGGTGGAACCTACGAGCAGTACTTC
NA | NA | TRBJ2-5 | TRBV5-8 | CASSRGYAGETQYF | TGTGCCAGCAGCAGGGGCTACGCGGGAGAGACCCAGTACTTC
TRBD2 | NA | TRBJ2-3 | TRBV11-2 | CASSPVAGGPVRQYF | TGTGCCAGCAGCCCAGTGGCGGGGGGGCCGGTAAGGCAGTATTTT
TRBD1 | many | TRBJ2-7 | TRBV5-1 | CASSGGQAYEQYF | TGCGCCAGCAGTGGCGGACAGGCCTACGAGCAGTACTTC
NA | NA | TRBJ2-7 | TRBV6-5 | CASSTTGHEQYF | TGTGCCAGCAGTACAACAGGCCACGAGCAGTACTTC